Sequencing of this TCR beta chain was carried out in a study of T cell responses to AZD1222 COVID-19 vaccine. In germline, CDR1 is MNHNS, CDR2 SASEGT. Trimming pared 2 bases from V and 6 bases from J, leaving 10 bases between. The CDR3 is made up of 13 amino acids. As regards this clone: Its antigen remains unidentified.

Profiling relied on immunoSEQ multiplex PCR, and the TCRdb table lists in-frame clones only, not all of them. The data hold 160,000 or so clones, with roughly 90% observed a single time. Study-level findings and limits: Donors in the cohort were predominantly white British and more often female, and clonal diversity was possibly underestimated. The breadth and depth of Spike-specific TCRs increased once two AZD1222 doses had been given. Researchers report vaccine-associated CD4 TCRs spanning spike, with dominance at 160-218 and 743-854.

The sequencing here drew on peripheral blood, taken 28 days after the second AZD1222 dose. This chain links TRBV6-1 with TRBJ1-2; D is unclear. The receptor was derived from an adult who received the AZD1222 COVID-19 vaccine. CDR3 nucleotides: TGTGCCAGCAGTGAAAGTAGTGGGGATGGCTACACCTTC. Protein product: CASSESSGDGYTF.